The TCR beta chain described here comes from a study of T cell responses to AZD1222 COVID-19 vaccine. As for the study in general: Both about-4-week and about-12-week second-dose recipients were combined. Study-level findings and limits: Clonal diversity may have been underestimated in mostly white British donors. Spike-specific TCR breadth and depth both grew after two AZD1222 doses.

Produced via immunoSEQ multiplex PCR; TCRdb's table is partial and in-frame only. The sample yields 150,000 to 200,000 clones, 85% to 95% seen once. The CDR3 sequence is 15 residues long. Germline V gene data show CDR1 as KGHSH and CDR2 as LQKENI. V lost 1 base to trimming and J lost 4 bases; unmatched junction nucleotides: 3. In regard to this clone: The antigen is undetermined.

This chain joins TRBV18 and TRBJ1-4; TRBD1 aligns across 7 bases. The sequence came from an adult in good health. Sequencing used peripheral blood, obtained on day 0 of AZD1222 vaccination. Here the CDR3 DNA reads TGTGCCAGCTCACCACTGGGGACAGATAATGAAAAACTGTTTTTT. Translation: CASSPLGTDNEKLFF.